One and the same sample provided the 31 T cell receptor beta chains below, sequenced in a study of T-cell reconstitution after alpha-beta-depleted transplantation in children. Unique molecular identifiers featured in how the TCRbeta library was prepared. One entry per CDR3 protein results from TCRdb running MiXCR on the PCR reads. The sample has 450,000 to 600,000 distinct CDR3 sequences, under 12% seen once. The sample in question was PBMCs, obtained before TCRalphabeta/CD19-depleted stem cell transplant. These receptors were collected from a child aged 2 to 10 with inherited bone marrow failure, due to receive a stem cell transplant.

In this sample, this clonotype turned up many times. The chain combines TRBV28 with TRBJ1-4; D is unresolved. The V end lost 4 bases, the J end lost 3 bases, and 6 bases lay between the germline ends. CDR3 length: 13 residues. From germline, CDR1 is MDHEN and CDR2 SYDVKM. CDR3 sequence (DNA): TGTGCCAGCAGTTGGGGTGCTAATGAAAAACTGTTTTTT. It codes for CASSWGANEKLFF.

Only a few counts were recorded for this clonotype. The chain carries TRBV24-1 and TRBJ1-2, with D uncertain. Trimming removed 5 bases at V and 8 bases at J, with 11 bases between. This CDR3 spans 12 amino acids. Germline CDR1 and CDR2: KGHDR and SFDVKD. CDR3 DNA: TGTGCCACCAGTGCCCCCGGGGAAGGCTACACCTTC. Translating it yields CATSAPGEGYTF.

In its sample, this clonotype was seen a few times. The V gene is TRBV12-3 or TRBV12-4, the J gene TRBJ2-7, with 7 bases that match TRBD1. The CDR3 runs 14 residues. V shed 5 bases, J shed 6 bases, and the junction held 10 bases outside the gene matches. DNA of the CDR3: TGTGCCAGCAGTCCCACCCATACAGGGGCCGAGCAGTACTTC. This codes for CASSPTHTGAEQYF.

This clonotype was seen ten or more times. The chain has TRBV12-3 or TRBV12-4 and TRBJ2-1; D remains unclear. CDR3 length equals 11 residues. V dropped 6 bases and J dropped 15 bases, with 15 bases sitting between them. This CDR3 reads CASSSGPPSFF. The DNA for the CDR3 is TGTGCCAGCAGCTCCGGGCCTCCTTCGTTCTTC.

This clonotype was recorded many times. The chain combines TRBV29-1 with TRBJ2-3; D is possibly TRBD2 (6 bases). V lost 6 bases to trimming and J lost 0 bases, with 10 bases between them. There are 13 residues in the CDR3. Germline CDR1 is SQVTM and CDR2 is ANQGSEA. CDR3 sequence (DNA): TGCAGCGTGACCGGGGGTAGCACAGATACGCAGTATTTT. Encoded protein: CSVTGGSTDTQYF.

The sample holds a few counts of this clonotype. CDR3 in amino acids: CASNLGQGGYNEQFF. The CDR3, as DNA: TGCGCCAGCAACCTCGGACAGGGGGGCTACAATGAGCAGTTCTTC. The rearrangement joins TRBV5-1 to TRBJ2-1, with 10 bases identical to TRBD1. Per germline, CDR1 SGHRS and CDR2 YFSETQ. V lost 6 bases, J lost 3 bases, and 6 bases stayed unmatched. The CDR3 consists of 15 residues.

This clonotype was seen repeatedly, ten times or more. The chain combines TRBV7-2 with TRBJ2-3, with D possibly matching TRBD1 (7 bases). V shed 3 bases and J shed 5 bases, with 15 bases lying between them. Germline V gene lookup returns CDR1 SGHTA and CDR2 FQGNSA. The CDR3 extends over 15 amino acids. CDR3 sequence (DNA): TGTGCCAGCAGCTTCAGGGGGGCCGGGGAAGATACGCAGTATTTT. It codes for CASSFRGAGEDTQYF.

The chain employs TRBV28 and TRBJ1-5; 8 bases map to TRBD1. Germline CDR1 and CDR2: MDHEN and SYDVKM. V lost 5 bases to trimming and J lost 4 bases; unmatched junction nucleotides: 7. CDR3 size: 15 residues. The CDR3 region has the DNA TGTGCCAGCAGTCTCAGGGGGCGGCCAAATCAGCCCCAGCATTTT. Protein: CASSLRGRPNQPQHF. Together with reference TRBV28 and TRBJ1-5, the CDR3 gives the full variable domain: DVKVTQSSRYLVKRTGEKVFLECVQDMDHENMFWYRQDPGLGLRLIYFSYDVKMKEKGDIPEGYSVSREKKERFSLILESASTNQTSMYLCASSLRGRPNQPQHFGDGTRLSIL.

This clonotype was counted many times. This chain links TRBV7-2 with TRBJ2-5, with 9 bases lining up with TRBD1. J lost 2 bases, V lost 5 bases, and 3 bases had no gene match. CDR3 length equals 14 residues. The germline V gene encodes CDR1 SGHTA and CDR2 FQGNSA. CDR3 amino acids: CASSRQGGQETQYF. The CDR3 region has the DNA TGTGCCAGCAGCCGACAGGGGGGGCAAGAGACCCAGTACTTC.

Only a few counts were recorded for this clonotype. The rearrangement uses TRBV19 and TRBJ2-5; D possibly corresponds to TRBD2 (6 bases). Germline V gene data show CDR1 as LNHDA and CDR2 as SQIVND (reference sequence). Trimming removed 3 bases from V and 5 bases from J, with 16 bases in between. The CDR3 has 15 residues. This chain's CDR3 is CASSIGGIRTETQYF. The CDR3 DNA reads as TGTGCCAGTAGTATCGGCGGGATTCGAACGGAGACCCAGTACTTC.

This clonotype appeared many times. This CDR3 reads CASSPTKQETQYF. In DNA form, the CDR3 reads TGTGCCAGCAGCCCAACAAAACAAGAGACCCAGTACTTC. The chain couples TRBV7-9 to TRBJ2-5, with unresolved D. V lost 5 bases, J lost 2 bases, and 9 bases lay in between. CDR1 SEHNR and CDR2 FQNEAQ come from the germline V gene (reference sequence). CDR3 length: 13 amino acids.

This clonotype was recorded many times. CDR3 amino acids: CASSGTVGSPKNIQYF. CDR3 bases: TGTGCCAGCAGCGGTACTGTAGGGTCCCCCAAAAACATTCAGTACTTC. The rearrangement joins TRBV7-2 to TRBJ2-4; D is unclear. V lost 5 bases and J 2 bases, leaving 16 bases between the germline ends. This CDR3 region has 16 residues. Germline-derived CDR1 and CDR2 are SGHTA and FQGNSA.

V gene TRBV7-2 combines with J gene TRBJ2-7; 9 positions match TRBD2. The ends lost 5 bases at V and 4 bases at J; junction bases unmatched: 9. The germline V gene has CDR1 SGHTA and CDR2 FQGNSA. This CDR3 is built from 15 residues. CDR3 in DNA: TGTGCCAGCAGCCCCACAGCGGGAGGATGGTACGAGCAGTACTTC. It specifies CASSPTAGGWYEQYF.

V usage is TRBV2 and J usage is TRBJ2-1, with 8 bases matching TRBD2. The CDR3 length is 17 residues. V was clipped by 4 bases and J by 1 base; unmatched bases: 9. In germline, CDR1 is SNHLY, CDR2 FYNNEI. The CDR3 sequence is CASSVSLTSGSYNEQFF. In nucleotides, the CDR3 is TGTGCCAGCAGTGTTTCCCTCACTAGCGGATCCTACAATGAGCAGTTCTTC.

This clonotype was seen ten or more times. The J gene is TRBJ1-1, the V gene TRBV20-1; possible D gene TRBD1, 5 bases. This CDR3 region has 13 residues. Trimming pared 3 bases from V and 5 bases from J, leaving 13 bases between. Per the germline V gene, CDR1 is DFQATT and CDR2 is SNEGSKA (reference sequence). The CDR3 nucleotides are TGCAGTGCTAGTTCCCAGGGAGTGACTGAAGCTTTCTTT. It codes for CSASSQGVTEAFF.

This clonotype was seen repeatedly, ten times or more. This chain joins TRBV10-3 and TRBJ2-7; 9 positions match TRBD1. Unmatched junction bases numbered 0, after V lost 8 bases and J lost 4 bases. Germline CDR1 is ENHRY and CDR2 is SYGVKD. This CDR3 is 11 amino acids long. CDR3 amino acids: CAIGQGYEQYF. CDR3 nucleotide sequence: TGTGCCATCGGACAGGGGTACGAGCAGTACTTC.

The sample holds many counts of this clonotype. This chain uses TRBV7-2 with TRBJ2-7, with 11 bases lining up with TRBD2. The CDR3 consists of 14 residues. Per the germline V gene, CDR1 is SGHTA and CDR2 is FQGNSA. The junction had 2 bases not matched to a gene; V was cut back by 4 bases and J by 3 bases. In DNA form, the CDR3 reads TGTGCCAGCAGCTGGGGACTAGCGGACTACGAGCAGTACTTC. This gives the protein CASSWGLADYEQYF.

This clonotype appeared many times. The DNA for the CDR3 is TGTGCCTGGATTGACGCGGGGGTGGGAGAGACCCAGTACTTC. As protein: CAWIDAGVGETQYF. The gene calls are TRBV30 and TRBJ2-5; 7 nucleotides match TRBD2. Germline V gene lookup returns CDR1 GTSNPN and CDR2 SVGIG (reference sequence). The CDR3 has 14 residues. After removal of 4 bases from V and 4 bases from J, the junction contained 9 bases not matched to a gene.

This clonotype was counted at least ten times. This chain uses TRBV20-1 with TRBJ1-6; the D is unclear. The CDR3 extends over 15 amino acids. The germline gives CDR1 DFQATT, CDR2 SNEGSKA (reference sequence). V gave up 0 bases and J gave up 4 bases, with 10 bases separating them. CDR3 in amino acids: CSARDQAGYNSPLHF. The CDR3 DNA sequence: TGCAGTGCTAGAGATCAGGCGGGATATAATTCACCCCTCCACTTT.

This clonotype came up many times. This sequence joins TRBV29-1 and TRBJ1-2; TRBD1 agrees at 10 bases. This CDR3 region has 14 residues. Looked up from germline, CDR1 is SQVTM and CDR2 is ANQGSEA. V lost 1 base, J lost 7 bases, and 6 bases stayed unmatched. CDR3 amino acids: CSVEVSGTGAGYTF. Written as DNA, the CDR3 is TGCAGCGTTGAAGTGTCCGGGACAGGGGCTGGCTACACCTTC. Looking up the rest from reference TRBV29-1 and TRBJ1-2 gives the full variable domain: SAVISQKPSRDICQRGTSLTIQCQVDSQVTMMFWYRQQPGQSLTLIATANQGSEATYESGFVIDKFPISRPNLTFSTLTVSNMSPEDSSIYLCSVEVSGTGAGYTFGSGTRLTVV.

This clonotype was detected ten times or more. CDR3 sequence reads: CASSAHRDPGIQYF. The DNA of the CDR3 is TGTGCCAGCAGTGCACACAGGGACCCAGGGATTCAGTACTTC. The rearrangement links TRBV6-1 to TRBJ2-4; D might be TRBD1 (6 bases). The length of the CDR3 is 14 residues. Trimming pared 4 bases from V and 10 bases from J, leaving 17 bases between. CDR1 is MNHNS and CDR2 is SASEGT in the germline V gene.

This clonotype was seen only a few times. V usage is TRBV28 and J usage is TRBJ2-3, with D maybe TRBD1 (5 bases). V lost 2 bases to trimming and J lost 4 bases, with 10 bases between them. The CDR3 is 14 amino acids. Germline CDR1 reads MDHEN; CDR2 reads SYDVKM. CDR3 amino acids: CASSLPQGPDTQYF. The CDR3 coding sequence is TGTGCCAGCAGTTTACCCCAGGGCCCAGATACGCAGTATTTT.

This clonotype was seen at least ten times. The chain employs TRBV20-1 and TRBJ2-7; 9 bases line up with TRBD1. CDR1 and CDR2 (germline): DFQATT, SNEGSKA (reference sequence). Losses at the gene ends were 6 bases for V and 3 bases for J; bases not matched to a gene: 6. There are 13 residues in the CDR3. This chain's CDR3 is CSATGGLNYEQYF. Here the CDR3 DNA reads TGCAGTGCCACAGGGGGCCTCAACTACGAGCAGTACTTC.

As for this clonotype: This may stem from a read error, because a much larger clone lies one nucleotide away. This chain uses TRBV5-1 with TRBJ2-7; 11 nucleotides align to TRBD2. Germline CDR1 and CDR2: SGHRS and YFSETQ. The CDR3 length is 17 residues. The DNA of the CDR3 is TGCGCCAGCAGCTTGTATCTAGCGGGAGGTCTTCCCTACGAGCAGAACTTC. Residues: CASSLYLAGGLPYEQNF.

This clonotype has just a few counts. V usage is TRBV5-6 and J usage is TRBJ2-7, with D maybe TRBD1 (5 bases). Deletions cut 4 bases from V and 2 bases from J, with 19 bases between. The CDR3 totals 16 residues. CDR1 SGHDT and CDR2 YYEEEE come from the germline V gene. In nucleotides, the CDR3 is TGTGCCAGCAGCCACTACGCCGACAGCCCTACCTACGAGCAGTACTTC. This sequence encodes CASSHYADSPTYEQYF.

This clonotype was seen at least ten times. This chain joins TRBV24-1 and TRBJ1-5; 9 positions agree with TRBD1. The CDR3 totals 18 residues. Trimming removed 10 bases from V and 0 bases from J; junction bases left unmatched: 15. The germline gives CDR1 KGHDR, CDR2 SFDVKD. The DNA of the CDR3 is TGTGCCACTTTCCGGAAACAGGGGGCTGGCCCTAGCAATCAGCCCCAGCATTTT. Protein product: CATFRKQGAGPSNQPQHF.

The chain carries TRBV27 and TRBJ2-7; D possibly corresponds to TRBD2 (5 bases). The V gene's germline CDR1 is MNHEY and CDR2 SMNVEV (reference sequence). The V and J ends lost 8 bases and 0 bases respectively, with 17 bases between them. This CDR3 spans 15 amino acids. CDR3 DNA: TGTGCCAGCCGAACGGTGGGCCGGGACTCCTACGAGCAGTACTTC. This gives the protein CASRTVGRDSYEQYF.

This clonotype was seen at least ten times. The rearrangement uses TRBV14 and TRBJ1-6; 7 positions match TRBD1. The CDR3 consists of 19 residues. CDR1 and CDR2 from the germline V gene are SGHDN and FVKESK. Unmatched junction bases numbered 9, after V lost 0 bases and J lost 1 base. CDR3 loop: CASSQDPRQGGSYNSPLHF. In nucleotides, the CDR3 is TGTGCCAGCAGCCAAGATCCCCGCCAGGGGGGATCCTATAATTCACCCCTCCACTTT.

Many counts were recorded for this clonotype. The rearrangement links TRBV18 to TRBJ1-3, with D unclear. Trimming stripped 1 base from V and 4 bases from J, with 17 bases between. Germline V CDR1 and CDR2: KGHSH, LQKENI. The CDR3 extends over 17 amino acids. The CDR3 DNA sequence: TGTGCCAGCTCACCACTGGCCCTCTCATCACAGGGAAACACCATATATTTT. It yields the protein CASSPLALSSQGNTIYF. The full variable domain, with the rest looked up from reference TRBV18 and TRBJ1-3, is NAGVMQNPRHLVRRRGQEARLRCSPMKGHSHVYWYRQLPEEGLKFMVYLQKENIIDESGMPKERFSAEFPKEGPSILRIQQVVRGDSAAYFCASSPLALSSQGNTIYFGEGSWLTVV.

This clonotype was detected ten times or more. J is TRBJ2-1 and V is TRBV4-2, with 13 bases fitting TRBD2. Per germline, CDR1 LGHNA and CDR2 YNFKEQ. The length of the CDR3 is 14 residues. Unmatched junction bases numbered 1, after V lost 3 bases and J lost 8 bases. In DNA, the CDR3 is TGTGCCAGCAGCCAGGGGACTAGCGGGGATGAGCAGTTCTTC. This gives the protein CASSQGTSGDEQFF.

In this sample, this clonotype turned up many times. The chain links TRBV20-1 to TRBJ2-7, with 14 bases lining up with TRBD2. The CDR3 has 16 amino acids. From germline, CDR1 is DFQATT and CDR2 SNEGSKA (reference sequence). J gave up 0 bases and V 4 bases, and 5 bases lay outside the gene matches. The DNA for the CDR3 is TGCAGTGCTACAGGGACTAGCGGGAGTATCTCCTACGAGCAGTACTTC. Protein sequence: CSATGTSGSISYEQYF.